This entry describes one T cell receptor (beta chain). Antigen unknown. This specimen comes from a study of vaccination and CD4 T cells after COVID-19. Study details: Convalescent individuals numbered four females and six males, two being Hispanic. Either a CEFX pool, an HIV-1 Nef pool, or no peptide was added to control cultures.

The sample's treatment: roughly 10-day PBMC culture with coronavirus spike peptide pools or control peptides (ViraFEST assay). CD4+ T-cell collection from the unexposed donor predated the COVID-19 pandemic (2011-2018). Cultured CD4+ T-cell DNA underwent Oncomine TCR Beta short-read sequencing. TCRdb re-analysed the PCR reads in MiXCR, keeping a single row per CDR3 protein. The sample has more than 6,500 distinct CDR3 sequences; roughly 43% are singletons. The CDR3 is 16 amino acids. The germline gives CDR1 SGHDN, CDR2 FVKESK. The ends were cut back, 0 bases at V and 4 bases at J, with 15 bases in the middle.

This sequence originates from a human donor in good health. The sequenced sample was CD4+ T cells from blood, cultured in vitro. J is TRBJ1-2 and V is TRBV14; a possible D gene is TRBD1 (5 bases). The CDR3 region has the DNA TGTGCCAGCAGCCAAGATTTGGGGACCTCTGGCTATGGCTACACCTTC. Its protein is CASSQDLGTSGYGYTF. Together with reference TRBV14 and TRBJ1-2, the CDR3 gives the full variable domain: EAGVTQFPSHSVIEKGQTVTLRCDPISGHDNLYWYRRVMGKEIKFLLHFVKESKQDESGMPNNRFLAERTGGTYSTLKVQPAELEDSGVYFCASSQDLGTSGYGYTFGSGTRLTVV.